This T cell receptor beta chain was obtained from a study of OX40 agonist ivuxolimab in advanced cancers. Sequencing was performed with immunoSEQ multiplex PCR; in TCRdb, only in-frame clones are kept and a portion is missing. The sample contains 60,000 or so clones, approximately 89% of which appear only once. CDR3 size: 14 residues. Germline assignment: CDR1 SGHRS and CDR2 YFSETQ. Trimming cost V 4 bases and J 2 bases, with 11 bases left between them. The sequencing here drew on CD4+ or CD8+ T cells sorted from blood, taken in a trial of the OX40 agonist ivuxolimab. The genes are TRBV5-1 and TRBJ2-3; possibly TRBD2 for D (5 bases). This TCR was recovered from an adult with an advanced solid tumor such as melanoma, head and neck, liver or kidney cancer. The CDR3 region is CASSAGGTTDTQYF. CDR3 nucleotide sequence: TGCGCCAGCAGCGCTGGAGGAACCACAGATACGCAGTATTTT. Supplemented by reference TRBV5-1 and TRBJ2-3, the full variable domain reads KAGVTQTPRYLIKTRGQQVTLSCSPISGHRSVSWYQQTPGQGLQFLFEYFSETQRNKGNFPGRFSGRQFSNSRSEMNVSTLELGDSALYLCASSAGGTTDTQYFGPGTRLTVL.